These 27 T cell receptor beta chains came from one sample sequenced in a study of cytomegalovirus exposure and HLA in healthy donors. A multiplex PCR was run with 60 Vbeta primers and 13 Jbeta primers. Data came from immunoSEQ multiplex PCR; TCRdb stores just in-frame clones and leaves some out. The sample holds approximately 120,000 clones, 60% to 75% seen once. Sequencing was performed on PBMCs. The source is a woman in her forties or fifties in good health and CMV-seropositive.

As regards this clone: Other DNA variants within this sample encode the same CDR3. The chain employs TRBV18 and TRBJ2-7, with TRBD1 as a possible D gene (6 bases). Germline CDR1 and CDR2: KGHSH and LQKENI. The CDR3 has 14 amino acids. V lost 2 bases, J lost 0 bases, and 8 bases lay in between. The CDR3 is CASSPRGSSYEQYF. In DNA form, the CDR3 reads TGTGCCAGCTCACCAAGGGGGAGCTCCTACGAGCAGTACTTC.

This rearrangement joins TRBV27 to TRBJ2-3, with TRBD2 matching 15 bases. Germline assignment: CDR1 MNHEY and CDR2 SMNVEV (reference sequence). This CDR3 contains 17 residues. V dropped 7 bases and J dropped 4; count of bases not matched to a gene: 9. DNA for the CDR3: TGTGCCAGCACTCACGGGACTAGCGGGGGGATGGCAGATACGCAGTATTTT. Protein: CASTHGTSGGMADTQYF.

The rearrangement joins TRBV15 to TRBJ2-5, with 7 bases that match TRBD1. The junction had 9 bases not matched to a gene; V was cut back by 3 bases and J by 5 bases. The CDR3 covers 15 residues. The germline CDR1 and CDR2 sequences are LNHNV and YYDKDF (reference sequence). The CDR3 DNA follows: TGTGCCACCAGCAGGGCCCAAACAGGGGTGGAGACCCAGTACTTC. It yields the protein CATSRAQTGVETQYF.

The table lists this clone with a few counts. The chain joins TRBV7-2 to TRBJ2-7; weak D call: TRBD2 (5 bases). The CDR3 length is 15 residues. V shed 3 bases and J shed 3 bases, with 15 bases lying between them. Germline V gene sequence: CDR1 SGHTA, CDR2 FQGNSA. CDR3 protein: CASSFMEVYSYEQYF. CDR3 coding DNA: TGTGCCAGCAGCTTCATGGAGGTCTATAGCTACGAGCAGTACTTC.

This sequence joins TRBV28 and TRBJ2-3, with 11 bases matching TRBD2. The CDR3 consists of 18 residues. Germline values: CDR1 MDHEN, CDR2 SYDVKM. Trimming removed 1 base from V and 6 bases from J; junction bases left unmatched: 12. The CDR3 nucleotides are TGTGCCAGCAGTTTATTTCCCCGACTAGCGGGGTCGAGGGATACGCAGTATTTT. Protein sequence: CASSLFPRLAGSRDTQYF.

This clone turned up a few times. The gene calls are TRBV7-9 and TRBJ1-2; D might be TRBD1 (5 bases). CDR3 length equals 14 residues. Germline V gene lookup returns CDR1 SEHNR and CDR2 FQNEAQ (reference sequence). V lost 6 bases, J lost 4 bases, and 15 bases lay in between. The CDR3 nucleotides are TGTGCCAGCAGACCTACCGGGAGGGGCTATGGCTACACCTTC. It is translated as CASRPTGRGYGYTF.

V gene TRBV9 combines with J gene TRBJ2-1; TRBD2 matches 7 bases. Germline V lookup: CDR1 SGDLS, CDR2 YYNGEE. V lost 3 bases and J lost 6; bases outside the gene matches: 3. CDR3 size: 13 residues. The CDR3 reads CASSAGGGNEQFF. In DNA form, the CDR3 reads TGTGCCAGCAGCGCGGGCGGGGGCAATGAGCAGTTCTTC.

There are a few counts of this clone. The genes are TRBV7-3 and TRBJ2-5; TRBD1 is a possible D gene (6 bases). The ends were cut back, 2 bases at V and 2 bases at J, with 12 bases in the middle. From germline, CDR1 is SGHTA and CDR2 FQGTGA. The CDR3 is 15 residues long. In nucleotides, the CDR3 is TGTGCCAGCAGCTTACAGGGGTCGGGGCAAGAGACCCAGTACTTC. Translated: CASSLQGSGQETQYF.

The genes are TRBV6-5 and TRBJ2-3; maybe TRBD2 (5 bases). Trimming pared 0 bases from V and 1 base from J, leaving 11 bases between. Germline CDR1 reads MNHEY; CDR2 reads SVGAGI. The CDR3 length is 16 residues. This CDR3 reads CASSYSYRGGTDTQYF. The CDR3 nucleotides are TGTGCCAGCAGTTACTCGTATCGGGGAGGCACAGATACGCAGTATTTT.

The V gene is TRBV2, the J gene TRBJ1-2; 11 bases align to TRBD1. The CDR3 length is 15 residues. The germline gives CDR1 SNHLY, CDR2 FYNNEI. Trimming took 6 bases from V and 5 from J; bases not matched to a gene: 8. CDR3 nucleotide sequence: TGTGCCAGCAGGAGGGGACAGGGGGATGGGTATGGCTACACCTTC. Its translation is CASRRGQGDGYGYTF.

The V gene is TRBV11-2, the J gene TRBJ2-3; D unclear. Trimming left V 7 bases short and J 0 bases short, with 20 bases between. The CDR3 sequence is 17 residues long. Germline loops: CDR1 SGHAT, CDR2 FQNNGV. CDR3 amino acids: CASTIVPTATSTDTQYF. CDR3 in DNA: TGTGCCAGCACCATTGTCCCGACTGCTACTAGCACAGATACGCAGTATTTT.

This chain links TRBV28 with TRBJ2-5; 13 bases agree with TRBD2. Trimming cost V 5 bases and J 2 bases; bases outside gene matches: 2. The germline gives CDR1 MDHEN, CDR2 SYDVKM. The CDR3 totals 15 residues. CDR3 loop: CASSGTSGVQETQYF. DNA for the CDR3: TGTGCCAGCAGTGGGACTAGCGGGGTACAAGAGACCCAGTACTTC.

The V gene is TRBV19, the J gene TRBJ1-3; D is ambiguous. The CDR3 is 13 amino acids. V shed 7 bases and J shed 0 bases, with 7 bases lying between them. Germline V gene lookup returns CDR1 LNHDA and CDR2 SQIVND (reference sequence). The CDR3 region is CASTEGSGNTIYF. The CDR3 DNA follows: TGTGCCAGTACAGAGGGCTCTGGAAACACCATATATTTT.

This clone was seen only once. The rearrangement joins TRBV28 to TRBJ2-5; D is possibly TRBD2 (6 bases). The CDR3 runs 14 residues. V lost 7 bases and J lost 5, with 17 bases in between. The germline V gene has CDR1 MDHEN and CDR2 SYDVKM. CDR3 nucleotides: TGTGCCAGCAAGGTGGGCGGGGCTCAGGAGACCCAGTACTTC. It is translated as CASKVGGAQETQYF.

The V and J genes are TRBV18 and TRBJ2-5; D is undetermined. The CDR3 is 13 amino acids. Trimming took 0 bases from V and 7 from J, leaving 9 bases between them. CDR1 and CDR2 (germline): KGHSH, LQKENI. This chain's CDR3 is CASSPPLVGTQYF. The DNA for the CDR3 is TGTGCCAGCTCACCACCGCTAGTCGGGACCCAGTACTTC. Based on the CDR3 plus reference TRBV18 and TRBJ2-5, the full variable domain is NAGVMQNPRHLVRRRGQEARLRCSPMKGHSHVYWYRQLPEEGLKFMVYLQKENIIDESGMPKERFSAEFPKEGPSILRIQQVVRGDSAAYFCASSPPLVGTQYFGPGTRLLVL.

The chain combines TRBV10-2 with TRBJ2-7; 7 bases align to TRBD1. The V segment lost 6 bases and the J segment 4 bases; nucleotides outside the gene matches: 6. Germline V lookup: CDR1 WSHSY, CDR2 SAAADI. This CDR3 is built from 13 residues. In DNA form, the CDR3 reads TGCGCCAGCAGGGGGACAGCCTTATACGAGCAGTACTTC. Translating gives CASRGTALYEQYF.

This rearrangement joins TRBV12-5 to TRBJ2-1; 9 bases match TRBD2. The junction had 10 bases not matched to a gene; V was cut back by 10 bases and J by 9 bases. Germline V gene sequence: CDR1 LGHNT, CDR2 FRNRAP. This CDR3 comprises 13 residues. CDR3 bases: TGTGCTACCCTTATAGCGGGGGTGGGTGAGCAGTTCTTC. Amino acids: CATLIAGVGEQFF. Full variable domain (outside the CDR3, taken from reference TRBV12-5 and TRBJ2-1): DARVTQTPRHKVTEMGQEVTMRCQPILGHNTVFWYRQTMMQGLELLAYFRNRAPLDDSGMPKDRFSAEMPDATLATLKIQPSEPRDSAVYFCATLIAGVGEQFFGPGTRLTVL.

The rearrangement joins TRBV11-3 to TRBJ1-5; D not certain. V was shortened by 3 bases and J by 1 base, with 10 bases between the two germline ends. Per germline, CDR1 SGHNT and CDR2 YENEEA. The CDR3 is 15 amino acids. CDR3 residues: CASSFTTRSNQPQHF. The CDR3 nucleotides are TGTGCCAGCAGCTTTACAACTAGGAGCAATCAGCCCCAGCATTTT.

This clone was seen only once. CDR3 sequence (DNA): TGTGCCATCAGTGAGAGTTCCGGCAGGGGTTGGCTGGACACTGAAGCTTTCTTT. Residues: CAISESSGRGWLDTEAFF. The chain couples TRBV10-3 to TRBJ1-1; the D gene is possibly TRBD1 (6 bases). CDR1 ENHRY and CDR2 SYGVKD come from the germline V gene. Trimming took off 2 bases at V and 3 bases at J, with 22 bases between the two ends. This CDR3 is 18 amino acids long.

The V gene is TRBV2, the J gene TRBJ2-2; the match to TRBD1 covers 10 bases. Per germline, CDR1 SNHLY and CDR2 FYNNEI. The CDR3 contains 15 residues. J gave up 3 bases and V 6 bases, and 4 bases lay outside the gene matches. The CDR3 nucleotides are TGTGCCAGCAGACCCGGGACAGGGGACACCGGGGAGCTGTTTTTT. Its protein product is CASRPGTGDTGELFF.

The chain combines TRBV28 with TRBJ2-5, with 7 positions matching TRBD2. J was trimmed by 1 base and V by 5 bases; bases with no gene match: 1. Looked up from germline, CDR1 is MDHEN and CDR2 is SYDVKM. The CDR3 covers 13 residues. CDR3 nucleotides: TGTGCCAGCAGTACGGGGGGCCAAGAGACCCAGTACTTC. This gives the protein CASSTGGQETQYF.

The chain carries TRBV7-9 and TRBJ1-3, with TRBD1 matching 9 bases. Germline trimming cut 5 bases from V and 0 bases from J; bases unmatched to any gene: 5. The CDR3 extends over 16 amino acids. CDR1 is SEHNR and CDR2 is FQNEAQ in the germline V gene (reference sequence). CDR3 nucleotide sequence: TGTGCCAGCAGCCGAAACAGGGGGCTCTCTGGAAACACCATATATTTT. Encoded protein: CASSRNRGLSGNTIYF.

A word on this clone: One junction end does not reproduce the germline sequence, and a read error may be involved. The chain employs TRBV5-1 and TRBJ1-3, with no clear D. There are 14 residues in the CDR3. Per germline, CDR1 SGHRS and CDR2 YFSETQ. The CDR3, as DNA: TGCGCCAGCAGCTCCCCAGGCTCTGGAAGCACCATATATTTT. Its protein is CASSSPGSGSTIYF.

The chain uses TRBV7-6 and TRBJ2-5, with a weak D call TRBD2 (6 bases). CDR3 length equals 16 residues. The germline V and J ends were trimmed by 4 bases and 7 bases, with 22 bases remaining between them. The V gene's germline CDR1 is SGHVS and CDR2 FNYEAQ. The CDR3 DNA reads TGTGCCAGCAGCTCCGAGGCCTCCAATTCCGGGGGGACCCAGTACTTC. Encoded protein: CASSSEASNSGGTQYF.

V gene TRBV5-1 combines with J gene TRBJ2-7; 9 positions match TRBD2. The V and J ends lost 7 bases and 3 bases, in that order; junction bases with no gene match: 2. The CDR3 length is 12 residues. Per the germline V gene, CDR1 is SGHRS and CDR2 is YFSETQ. CDR3 region: CASGTSLYEQYF. As DNA, the CDR3 is TGCGCCAGCGGGACTAGCCTCTACGAGCAGTACTTC.

The gene calls are TRBV5-8 and TRBJ1-6; D is perhaps TRBD1 (6 bases). This CDR3 spans 15 amino acids. V was trimmed by 2 bases and J by 5 bases, leaving 11 bases between them. CDR1 is SGHTS and CDR2 is YDEGEE in the germline V gene. The CDR3 nucleotides are TGTGCCAGCAGCTTCAGGGGAATCGATAATTCACCCCTCCACTTT. It codes for CASSFRGIDNSPLHF.

This clone was seen once. The chain combines TRBV7-9 with TRBJ2-7, with D perhaps TRBD2 (5 bases). V lost 3 bases and J lost 5, with 14 bases in between. Looked up from germline, CDR1 is SEHNR and CDR2 is FQNEAQ (reference sequence). CDR3 length: 14 amino acids. CDR3 residues: CASSLTNPADEQYF. Written as DNA, the CDR3 is TGTGCCAGCAGCTTGACTAACCCCGCGGACGAGCAGTACTTC.